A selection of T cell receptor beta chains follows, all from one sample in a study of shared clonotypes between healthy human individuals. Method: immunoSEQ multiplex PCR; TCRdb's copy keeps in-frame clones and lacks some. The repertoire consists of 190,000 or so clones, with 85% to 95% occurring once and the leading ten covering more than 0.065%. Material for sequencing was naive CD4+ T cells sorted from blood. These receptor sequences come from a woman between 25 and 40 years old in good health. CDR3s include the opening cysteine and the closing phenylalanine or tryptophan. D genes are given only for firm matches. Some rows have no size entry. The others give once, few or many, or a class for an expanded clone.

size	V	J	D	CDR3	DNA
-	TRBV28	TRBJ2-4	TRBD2	CASSFVAGGNIQYF	TGTGCCAGCAGTTTTGTAGCGGGAGGTAACATTCAGTACTTC
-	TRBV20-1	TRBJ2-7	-	CSAADSYEQYF	TGCAGTGCTGCTGACAGCTACGAGCAGTACTTC
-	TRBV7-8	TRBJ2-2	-	CASSLARTARDMNTGELFF	TGTGCCAGCAGCTTAGCGAGAACGGCTCGCGACATGAACACCGGGGAGCTGTTTTTT
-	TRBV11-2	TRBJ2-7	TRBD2	CASSSHPGLAGSSYEQYF	TGTGCCAGCAGTTCCCACCCGGGACTAGCGGGTAGCTCCTACGAGCAGTACTTC
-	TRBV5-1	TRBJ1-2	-	CASSPSAGVEGYTF	TGCGCCAGCAGCCCCTCCGCGGGGGTGGAGGGCTACACCTTC
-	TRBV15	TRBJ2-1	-	CATSRVSYNEQFF	TGTGCCACCAGCAGAGTGTCCTACAATGAGCAGTTCTTC
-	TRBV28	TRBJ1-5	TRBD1	CASSLGVGGPNQPQHF	TGTGCCAGCAGTTTAGGTGTAGGGGGCCCTAATCAGCCCCAGCATTTT
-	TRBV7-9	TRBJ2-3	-	CASSLYGGRDTDTQYF	TGTGCCAGCAGCTTATATGGGGGTAGAGACACAGATACGCAGTATTTT
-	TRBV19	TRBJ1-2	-	CASTSLEEGMFNYGYTF	TGTGCCAGTACCTCCTTGGAGGAGGGAATGTTTAACTATGGCTACACCTTC
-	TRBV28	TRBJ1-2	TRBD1	CASSFSQGYYGYTF	TGTGCCAGCAGTTTCTCACAGGGGTACTATGGCTACACCTTC
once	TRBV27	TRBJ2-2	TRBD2	CASSLWATGLAGDTGELFF	TGTGCCAGCAGTTTATGGGCCACGGGACTAGCGGGCGACACCGGGGAGCTGTTTTTT
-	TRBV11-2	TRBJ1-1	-	CASTVSWGGEAFF	TGTGCCAGCACCGTAAGCTGGGGCGGTGAAGCTTTCTTT
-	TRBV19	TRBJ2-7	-	CASSIGPMSSYEQYF	TGTGCCAGTAGTATTGGACCGATGAGCTCCTACGAGCAGTACTTC
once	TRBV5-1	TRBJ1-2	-	CASSLGTDSLDYGYTF	TGCGCCAGCAGCTTGGGGACAGATTCTCTGGACTATGGCTACACCTTC
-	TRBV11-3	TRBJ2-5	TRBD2	CASSLGGAGEGETQYF	TGTGCCAGCAGCTTAGGCGGCGCGGGAGAGGGGGAGACCCAGTACTTC
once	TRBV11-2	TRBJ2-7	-	CASSYTPIGGEQYF	TGTGCCAGCAGCTATACCCCAATAGGGGGCGAGCAGTACTTC
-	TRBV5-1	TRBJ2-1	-	CASSLYPLPQNEQFF	TGCGCCAGCAGCTTATATCCCCTGCCCCAAAATGAGCAGTTCTTC
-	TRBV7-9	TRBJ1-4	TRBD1	CASSRIQGLNEKLFF	TGTGCCAGCAGCCGGATACAGGGGCTTAATGAAAAACTGTTTTTT
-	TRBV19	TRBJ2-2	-	CASTPRRGIVPGELFF	TGTGCCAGTACCCCCCGCAGGGGTATTGTTCCCGGGGAGCTGTTTTTT
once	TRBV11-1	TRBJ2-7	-	CASSFRGSLGEQYF	TGTGCCAGCAGCTTTCGTGGGTCCCTCGGTGAGCAGTACTTC
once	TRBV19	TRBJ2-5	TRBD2	CASRTSGSETQYF	TGTGCCAGCCGGACTAGCGGGAGCGAGACCCAGTACTTC
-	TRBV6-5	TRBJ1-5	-	CASSPWRANQPQHF	TGTGCCAGCAGCCCCTGGAGAGCAAATCAGCCCCAGCATTTT
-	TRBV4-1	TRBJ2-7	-	CASSQEVSSLAVIQQYF	TGCGCCAGCAGCCAAGAAGTATCGAGTCTAGCAGTAATACAGCAGTACTTC
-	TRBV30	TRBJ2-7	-	CAWTPPLGGNRIYEQYF	TGTGCCTGGACCCCCCCCCTGGGCGGGAATAGAATTTACGAGCAGTACTTC
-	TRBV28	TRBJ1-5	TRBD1	CASSLLIGTGFISNQPQHF	TGTGCCAGCAGTTTATTGATAGGGACAGGGTTCATTAGCAATCAGCCCCAGCATTTT
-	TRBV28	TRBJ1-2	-	CASSPIPHPGPPSGYTF	TGTGCCAGCAGTCCAATTCCCCACCCCGGCCCACCGAGCGGCTACACCTTC
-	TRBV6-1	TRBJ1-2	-	CASKLTNYGYTF	TGTGCCAGCAAACTAACTAACTATGGCTACACCTTC
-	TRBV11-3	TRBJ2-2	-	CASSFPSGELFF	TGTGCCAGCAGCTTTCCCTCCGGGGAGCTGTTTTTT
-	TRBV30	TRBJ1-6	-	CAWSFRAGANSPLHF	TGTGCCTGGAGTTTCCGGGCAGGGGCCAATTCACCCCTCCACTTT
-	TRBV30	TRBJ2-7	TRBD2	CAWNSGLSYEQYF	TGTGCCTGGAATAGCGGGTTATCCTACGAGCAGTACTTC
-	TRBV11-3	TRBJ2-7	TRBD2	CASSPLAGVGYEQYF	TGTGCCAGCAGCCCTCTAGCGGGAGTAGGATACGAGCAGTACTTC
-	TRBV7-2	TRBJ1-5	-	CASSPGARMGSNQPQHF	TGTGCCAGCAGCCCAGGAGCTAGGATGGGGAGCAATCAGCCCCAGCATTTT
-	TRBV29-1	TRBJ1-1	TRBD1	CSVRTGANTEAFF	TGCAGCGTGCGGACAGGGGCAAACACTGAAGCTTTCTTT
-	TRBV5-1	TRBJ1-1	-	CASSLSGVDEAFF	TGCGCCAGCAGCTTGTCAGGGGTGGATGAAGCTTTCTTT
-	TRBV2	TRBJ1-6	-	CASNYRDYNSPLHF	TGTGCCAGCAACTACCGGGACTATAATTCACCCCTCCACTTT
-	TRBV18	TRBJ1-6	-	CASSAGPILNSPLHF	TGTGCCAGCTCAGCGGGCCCCATCTTAAATTCACCCCTCCACTTT
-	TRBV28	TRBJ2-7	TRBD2	CASSFGGGPAYEQYF	TGTGCCAGCAGCTTTGGCGGGGGGCCCGCCTACGAGCAGTACTTC
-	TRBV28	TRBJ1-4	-	CASRPRDLPGGNEKLFF	TGTGCCAGCAGGCCCCGGGACCTTCCGGGCGGAAATGAAAAACTGTTTTTT
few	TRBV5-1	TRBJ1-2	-	CASSLGSLPHGYTF	TGCGCCAGCAGCTTGGGCTCTTTACCGCATGGCTACACCTTC
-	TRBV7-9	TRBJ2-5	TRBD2	CASSPGRAQYF	TGTGCCAGCAGCCCCGGGAGGGCCCAGTACTTC
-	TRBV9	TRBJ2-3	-	CASSVAGGASTDTQYF	TGTGCCAGCAGCGTGGCAGGGGGGGCTAGCACAGATACGCAGTATTTT
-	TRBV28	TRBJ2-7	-	CASTEPPGEQYF	TGTGCCAGCACCGAACCCCCGGGCGAGCAGTACTTC
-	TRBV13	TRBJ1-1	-	CASSLVSRMNTEAFF	TGTGCCAGCAGCTTAGTCTCGAGGATGAACACTGAAGCTTTCTTT
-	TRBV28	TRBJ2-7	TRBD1	CASFSSRTGASYEQYF	TGTGCCAGCTTCAGCTCCCGGACAGGGGCATCGTACGAGCAGTACTTC
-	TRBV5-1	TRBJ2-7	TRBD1	CASSLNLNRGAGGEQYF	TGCGCCAGCAGTTTGAATTTAAACAGGGGCGCTGGGGGCGAGCAGTACTTC
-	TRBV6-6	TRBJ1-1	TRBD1	CASSYGGTVEAFF	TGTGCCAGCAGTTACGGAGGGACAGTTGAAGCTTTCTTT
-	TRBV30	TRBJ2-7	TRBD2	CAWSVKVALAGGEQYF	TGTGCCTGGAGTGTAAAAGTTGCACTAGCGGGAGGGGAGCAGTACTTC
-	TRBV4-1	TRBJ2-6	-	CASSTKPQSRANVLTF	TGCGCCAGCAGCACCAAACCACAAAGTCGGGCCAACGTCCTGACTTTC
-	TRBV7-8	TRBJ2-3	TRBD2	CASSFLAGAGDTQYF	TGTGCCAGCAGCTTCTTAGCGGGAGCCGGAGATACGCAGTATTTT
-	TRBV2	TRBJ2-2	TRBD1	CASSVTGGTGELFF	TGTGCCAGCAGTGTGACAGGGGGTACCGGGGAGCTGTTTTTT
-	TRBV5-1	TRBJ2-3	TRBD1	CASSLGTGAGTDTQYF	TGCGCCAGCAGCTTGGGGACAGGGGCCGGTACAGATACGCAGTATTTT
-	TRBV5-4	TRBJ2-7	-	CASSLFSSYEQYF	TGTGCCAGCAGCTTGTTTAGTTCCTACGAGCAGTACTTC
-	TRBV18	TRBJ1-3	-	CASSPLPHRRSGNTIYF	TGTGCCAGCTCACCTCTCCCCCACAGACGCTCTGGAAACACCATATATTTT
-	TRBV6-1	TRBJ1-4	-	CASSESWVRNRANEKLFF	TGTGCCAGCAGTGAATCGTGGGTTAGGAATCGAGCTAATGAAAAACTGTTTTTT
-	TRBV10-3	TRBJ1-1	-	CAISESEEIDAFF	TGTGCCATCAGTGAGTCGGAAGAAATAGACGCTTTCTTT
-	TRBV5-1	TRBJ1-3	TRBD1	CASSEPGTGGRNTIYF	TGCGCCAGCAGCGAACCCGGGACAGGGGGCCGCAACACCATATATTTT
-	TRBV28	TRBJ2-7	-	CASSLQGGYEQYF	TGTGCCAGCAGTTTACAGGGAGGCTACGAGCAGTACTTC
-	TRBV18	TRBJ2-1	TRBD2	CASSPYGLDLKREQFF	TGTGCCAGCTCACCATACGGACTAGATTTAAAACGTGAGCAGTTCTTC
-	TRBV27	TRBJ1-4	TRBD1	CASSWPCRDRGRLNEKLFF	TGTGCCAGCAGTTGGCCTTGCCGGGACAGGGGGCGACTTAATGAAAAACTGTTTTTT
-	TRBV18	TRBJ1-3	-	CASSTGSGNTIYF	TGTGCCAGCTCGACAGGCTCTGGAAACACCATATATTTT